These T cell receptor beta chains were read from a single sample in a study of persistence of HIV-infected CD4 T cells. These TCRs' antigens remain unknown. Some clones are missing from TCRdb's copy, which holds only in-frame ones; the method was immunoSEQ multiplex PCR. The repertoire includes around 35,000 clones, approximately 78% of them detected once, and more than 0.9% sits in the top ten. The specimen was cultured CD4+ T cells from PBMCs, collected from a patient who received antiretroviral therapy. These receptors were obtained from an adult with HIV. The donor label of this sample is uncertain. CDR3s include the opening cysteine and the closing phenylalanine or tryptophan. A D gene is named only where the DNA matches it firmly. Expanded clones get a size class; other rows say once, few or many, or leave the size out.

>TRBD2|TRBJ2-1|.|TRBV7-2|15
TGTGCCAGCAGTCTTATGACTAGCGGGGGTAATGAGCAGTTCTTC
CASSLMTSGGNEQFF
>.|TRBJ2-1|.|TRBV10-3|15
TGTGCCATCGGCCGTGGGGGCGACCCCTACAATGAGCAGTTCTTC
CAIGRGGDPYNEQFF
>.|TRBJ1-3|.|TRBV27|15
TGTGCCAGCAGGGCCGCATGGAACTCTGGAAACACCATATATTTT
CASRAAWNSGNTIYF
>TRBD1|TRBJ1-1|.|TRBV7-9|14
TGTGCCAGCAGTCAGGGGGGGGTCGCCACTGAAGCTTTCTTT
CASSQGGVATEAFF
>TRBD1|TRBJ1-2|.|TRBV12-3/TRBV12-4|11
TGTGCCAGCAGGGACAGGGGCGGCTACACCTTC
CASRDRGGYTF
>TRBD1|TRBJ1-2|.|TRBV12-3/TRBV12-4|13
TGTGCCAGCAGTTTAAGAGGGGGCGCTGGCTACACCTTC
CASSLRGGAGYTF
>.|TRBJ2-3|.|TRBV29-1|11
TGCAGCGTTTCTAGCTCAGATACGCAGTATTTT
CSVSSSDTQYF
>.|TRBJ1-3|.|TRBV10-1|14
TGCGCCAGCAGTCCAGGATCGACTGGAAACACCATATATTTT
CASSPGSTGNTIYF
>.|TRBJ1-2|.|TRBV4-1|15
TGCGCCAGCAGCCACCCCCTACAGATGGGATATGGCTACACCTTC
CASSHPLQMGYGYTF
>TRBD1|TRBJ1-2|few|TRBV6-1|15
TGTGCCAGCAGTTCAATGGACAGGGGTAACTATGGCTACACCTTC
CASSSMDRGNYGYTF
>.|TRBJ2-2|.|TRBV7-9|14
TGTGCCAGCAGCTTATTTCCACACACCGGGGAGCTGTTTTTT
CASSLFPHTGELFF
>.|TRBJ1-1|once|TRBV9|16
TGTGCCAGCAGCGTAAAGAGTACCGGGGTGGGCACTGAAGCTTTCTTT
CASSVKSTGVGTEAFF
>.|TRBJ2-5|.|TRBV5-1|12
TGCGCCAGCACCACCAACGGAGAGACCCAGTACTTC
CASTTNGETQYF
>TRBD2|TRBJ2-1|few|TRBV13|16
TGTGCCAGCAGCCTAAGGACTAGCGGGTATTACAATGAGCAGTTCTTC
CASSLRTSGYYNEQFF
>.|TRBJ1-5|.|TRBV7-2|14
TGTGCCAGCAGTTCTAGAACGGGCAATCAGCCCCAGCATTTT
CASSSRTGNQPQHF
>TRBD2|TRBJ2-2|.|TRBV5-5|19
TGTGCCAGCAGCCCTGTGACCTTACTAGCGGGGGTTAACACCGGGGAGCTGTTTTTT
CASSPVTLLAGVNTGELFF
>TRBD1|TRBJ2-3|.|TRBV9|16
TGTGCCAGCAGCGTAGTGGGACAGGGTAACACAGATACGCAGTATTTT
CASSVVGQGNTDTQYF
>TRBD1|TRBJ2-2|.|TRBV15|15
TGTGCCACCAAAACAGGGGACAGGGAACTCGGGGAGCTGTTTTTT
CATKTGDRELGELFF
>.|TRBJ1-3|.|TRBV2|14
TGTGCCAGCAGCCCCAGGACCTCTGGAAACACCATATATTTT
CASSPRTSGNTIYF
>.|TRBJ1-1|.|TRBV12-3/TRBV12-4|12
TGTGCCAGCAGTCCCCGGGAGGTTGAAGCTTTCTTT
CASSPREVEAFF
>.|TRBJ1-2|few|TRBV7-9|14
TGTGCCAGCAGCCCACAGGGCTTGGGCTATGGCTACACCTTC
CASSPQGLGYGYTF
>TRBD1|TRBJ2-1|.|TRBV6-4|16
TGTGCCAGCAGTGACTCCAACAGGGGGCCCTGGGGTGAGCAGTTCTTC
CASSDSNRGPWGEQFF
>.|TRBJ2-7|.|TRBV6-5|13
TGTGCCAGCAGGATGGGGGGCGGCTACGAGCAGTACTTC
CASRMGGGYEQYF
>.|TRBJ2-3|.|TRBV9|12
TGTGCCAGCAGCGTGGGCTCGAGCACGCAGTATTTT
CASSVGSSTQYF
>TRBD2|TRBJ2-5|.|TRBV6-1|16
TGTGCCAGCAGTGCCCGGACTAGCGGGGGTAGGGAGACCCAGTACTTC
CASSARTSGGRETQYF
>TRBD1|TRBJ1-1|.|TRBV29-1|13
TGCAGCGGTGTGACAGGGGGACGGACTGAAGCTTTCTTT
CSGVTGGRTEAFF
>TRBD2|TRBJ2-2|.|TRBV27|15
TGTGCCAGCAGTCTACTGGGACTAGTGGCCGGGGAGCTGTTTTTT
CASSLLGLVAGELFF
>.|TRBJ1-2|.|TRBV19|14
TGTGCCAGTAATCGGGACATTGGCGACTATGGCTACACCTTC
CASNRDIGDYGYTF
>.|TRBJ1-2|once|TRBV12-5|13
TGTGCTAGTGGTTCGCCAGGACAGAATGGCTACACCTTC
CASGSPGQNGYTF
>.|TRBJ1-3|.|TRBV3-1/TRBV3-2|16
TGTGCCAGCAGCCAAGGGACGGGCCTCTCTGGAAACACCATATATTTT
CASSQGTGLSGNTIYF
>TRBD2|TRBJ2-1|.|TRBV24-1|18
TGTGCCACCAGTGACCCCCGGACTAGCGGAGGTACCTACAATGAGCAGTTCTTC
CATSDPRTSGGTYNEQFF
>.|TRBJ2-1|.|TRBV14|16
TGTGCCAGCAGCCAATTATCATCGGGCATCTACAATGAGCAGTTCTTC
CASSQLSSGIYNEQFF
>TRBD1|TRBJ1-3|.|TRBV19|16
TGTGCCAGTCGTCGGAACGGACAGGGGGCTGGAAACACCATATATTTT
CASRRNGQGAGNTIYF
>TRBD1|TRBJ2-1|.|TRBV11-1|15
TGTGCCAGCAGCTCTTCGGGCAAGACAGGGGATGAGCAGTTCTTC
CASSSSGKTGDEQFF
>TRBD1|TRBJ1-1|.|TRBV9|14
TGTGCCAGCAGCTCACAGGGGTCGGGCACTGAAGCTTTCTTT
CASSSQGSGTEAFF
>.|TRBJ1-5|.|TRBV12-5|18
TGTGCTAGTGGTTCCTCTATCGGAGGGGGTTTACTACCCCAGCCCCAGCATTTT
CASGSSIGGGLLPQPQHF
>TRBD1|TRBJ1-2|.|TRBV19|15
TGTGCCAGTAGTACTATGGGACAGGGAGGCTATGGCTACACCTTC
CASSTMGQGGYGYTF
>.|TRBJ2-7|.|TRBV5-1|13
TGCGCCAGCAGCTTGGGTTTTACCTACGAGCAGTACTTC
CASSLGFTYEQYF
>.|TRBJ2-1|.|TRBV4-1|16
TGCGCCAGCAGCCAAGCTCCCCTCGGACTCGGGGGTGAGCAGTTCTTC
CASSQAPLGLGGEQFF
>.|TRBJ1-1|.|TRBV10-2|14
TGCGCCAGCAGCCGACAGGTGCGGGACACTGAAGCTTTCTTT
CASSRQVRDTEAFF
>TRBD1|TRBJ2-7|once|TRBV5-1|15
TGCGCCAGCAGCTTGGCCTGGACAGGGGCCTACGAGCAGTACTTC
CASSLAWTGAYEQYF
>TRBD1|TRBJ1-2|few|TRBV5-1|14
TGCGCCAGCAGCTTTGCGACAGGGGGCGAGGGCTACACCTTC
CASSFATGGEGYTF
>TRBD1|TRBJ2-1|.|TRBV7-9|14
TGTGCCAGCAGCTTAGGGACAGGGGGCAATGAGCAGTTCTTC
CASSLGTGGNEQFF
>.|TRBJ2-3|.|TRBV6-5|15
TGTGCCAGCAGGGATTTTGGGGTGGCGACAGATACGCAGTATTTT
CASRDFGVATDTQYF
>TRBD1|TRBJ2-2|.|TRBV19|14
TGTGCCAGTATGGGGACAGGGGTACCCGGGGAGCTGTTTTTT
CASMGTGVPGELFF
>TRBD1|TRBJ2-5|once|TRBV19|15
TGTGCCAGTAGTATAGACCCGGACAGGGGTGAGACCCAGTACTTC
CASSIDPDRGETQYF
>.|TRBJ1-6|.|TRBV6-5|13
TGTGCCAGCAGGGAGGGGTATAATTCACCCCTCCACTTT
CASREGYNSPLHF
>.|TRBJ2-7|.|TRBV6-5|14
TGTGCCAGCAGTTCAGGGCCTCTGGGATACGAGCAGTACTTC
CASSSGPLGYEQYF
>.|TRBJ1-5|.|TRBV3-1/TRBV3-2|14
TGTGCCAGCAGCCAAGGCAGGGGTGGCCAGCCCCAGCATTTT
CASSQGRGGQPQHF
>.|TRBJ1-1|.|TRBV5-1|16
TGCGCCAGCAGCCCACTTGGGACGGTCATGAACACTGAAGCTTTCTTT
CASSPLGTVMNTEAFF
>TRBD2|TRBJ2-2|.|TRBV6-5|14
TGTGCCATTAGCGGGGGGGTGAACACCGGGGAGCTGTTTTTT
CAISGGVNTGELFF
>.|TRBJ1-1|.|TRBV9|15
TGTGCCAGCAGCCCCCGGGGGGTTCTGAACACTGAAGCTTTCTTT
CASSPRGVLNTEAFF
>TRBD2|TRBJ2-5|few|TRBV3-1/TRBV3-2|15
TGTGCCAGCAGGCCTCAGCGGGGGGTCCAAGAGACCCAGTACTTC
CASRPQRGVQETQYF
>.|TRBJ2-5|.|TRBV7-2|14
TGTGCCAGCAGCTTCGGCAGCGCGCAAGAGACCCAGTACTTC
CASSFGSAQETQYF
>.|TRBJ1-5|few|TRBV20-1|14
TGCAGTGCTAGTGCTACAGGGTACAATCAGCCCCAGCATTTT
CSASATGYNQPQHF
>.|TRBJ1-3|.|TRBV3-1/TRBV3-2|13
TGTGCCAGCAGCCAAGATCGACAGGCCACCATATATTTT
CASSQDRQATIYF
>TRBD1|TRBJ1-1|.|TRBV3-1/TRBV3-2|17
TGTGCCAGCAGTTTTGGACAGGGGGCCTCAATTAACACTGAAGCTTTCTTT
CASSFGQGASINTEAFF
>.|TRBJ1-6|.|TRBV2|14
TGTGCCAGCAGGCTACAGGACTCAAGTTCACCCCTCCACTTT
CASRLQDSSSPLHF
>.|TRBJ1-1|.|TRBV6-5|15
.
CASILDRGRATEAFF